This T cell receptor beta chain stems from a study of vaccination effects on CD4 cells after COVID-19 (dated by TCRdb to between 2022 and 2023). About the study as a whole: Post-vaccine samples across the study were collected a median of 72 days after the second dose, with a range of 14 to 241. In both COVID-19 convalescent patients and infection-naive vaccine recipients, the study compared SARS-CoV-2 spike-specific CD4+ TCR repertoires from before mRNA vaccination with those from after it. The full study included 10 COVID-19 convalescent patients and a few SARS-CoV-2-naive healthy vaccine recipients. Cultures from other donors in the study were sequenced using the Oncomine TCR Beta short-read assay on an Illumina iSeq 100.

With respect to this clone: The specificity of this receptor is unknown. The input lacks base qualities; no much larger clone sits a single base away.

Study-level results and caveats: Clones induced by infection and clones induced by vaccination both contracted markedly at late timepoints after vaccination, which fits with T cell responses waning over time. Limitations of the study were the small number of convalescent patients and the absence of early post-infection timepoints. Among healthy vaccine recipients, nearly all vaccine-induced clones were SARS-CoV-2 mono-reactive, and just 1 of 255 was cross-reactive with common cold coronaviruses.

Libraries came from the immunoSEQ multiplex PCR assay. DNA from the cultured, isolated CD4+ T cells was subjected to TCR beta CDR3 sequencing. The published analysis was carried out like this. Non-productive TCR sequences were discarded, and reads were trimmed to the CDR3 region, with only CDR3s of 7 or more amino acids retained. The MANAFEST web app was used to identify antigen-specific clonotypes by comparing expansion in peptide wells with expansion in reference cultures. Positive clones required FDR<0.05 expansion versus reference and all other wells, odds ratio above 5, and frequency above 0.1% in two replicate wells. A clonotype was called cross-reactive if it was significantly expanded both in SARS-CoV-2 spike wells and in at least one common cold coronavirus spike condition. Levenshtein distance calculated with the stringdist R package was used to assess CDR3 similarity, and unrooted trees were constructed with ape in R 3.6.1. TCRdb re-hosts the immuneACCESS table, in-frame sequences only. Its copies lack some clones; in the studies checked, an unresolved V gene accounts for under half of them, and the cause for the rest is not known. That table furnishes V, J and clone size, whereas the DNA furnished D and trimming. This sample holds fewer than 25,000 clones; under 80% were observed only once. The ten largest clones represent about 24% of the sample.

In the ViraFEST assay, PBMC were stimulated with viral peptide pools, and TCR sequencing was then used to find antigen-specific CD4+ T cell clonotypes based on their expansion. After about 10 days of culture, CD4+ T cells were isolated with the EasySep CD4+ T cell isolation kit. Participants received two doses of either the BNT162b2 or the mRNA-1273 mRNA SARS-CoV-2 vaccine. Negative nucleocapsid antibody results before and after vaccination confirmed that the healthy vaccine recipients had no prior SARS-CoV-2 infection. Over 1.5 million PBMC per well were cultured with approximately 10 ug/ml peptides in IMDM containing around 5% human AB serum, 8.5 to 10 IU/ml IL-2 and gentamicin. Half of the culture medium was replaced with fresh IL-2-containing medium on days 3 and 7. Unless noted otherwise, every peptide stimulation condition was grown in triplicate wells. Using Ficoll-Paque Plus gradient centrifugation, PBMC were separated from whole blood and then either used fresh or cryopreserved at -140C. The spike proteins of SARS-CoV-2 and of the common cold coronaviruses HCoV-NL63, HCoV-OC43 and HCoV-229E were spanned by overlapping peptide pools. The QIAamp micro DNA kit was used to extract genomic DNA from the cultured CD4+ T cells.

Sequences LGHDT (CDR1) and YNNKEL (CDR2) are obtained from the germline V gene (reference sequence). The CDR3, cysteine through phenylalanine, is 12 amino acids long. Only the CDR3 portion is preserved as DNA: 36 bases, with reading frame beginning at the first base. Trimming at the junction amounts to 2 bases on V and 4 bases on J, and the germline ends lie 5 bases apart. The sample in question was CD4+ T cells from PBMCs cultured with HCoV-NL63 spike peptides, obtained after COVID-19 vaccination. In light of the paper, this sample's cell subset or site label describes: HCoV-NL63 spike overlapping peptide pool stimulation. The source of this sequence is a human donor who received a COVID-19 vaccine. The chain is encoded by TRBV3-1 (or the pseudogene TRBV3-2) joined to TRBJ2-5, with the D gene not clear enough to name. The CDR3 loop reads CASSQTGETQYF. The DNA reads as follows: TGTGCCAGCAGCCAAACGGGAGAGACCCAGTACTTC.